The 10 T cell receptor beta chains in this list originate from one sample, sequenced in a study of T cells in Graves' hyperthyroidism and ophthalmopathy. TCR beta CDR3 sequences were amplified from RNA transcripts. The HTBI primer set was used in a first-round RT-PCR of the TCR CDR3. TCRdb called the multiplex PCR reads again in MiXCR, with one record for every CDR3 protein. The data contain under 300,000 distinct CDR3 sequences, roughly 15% of them seen just once; the ten biggest clones take up 7.9%. What was sequenced was blood. These receptors were obtained from a woman aged 40 to 50 with Graves' hyperthyroidism.

V is TRBV5-1 and J is TRBJ2-5, with TRBD2 identical over 7 bases. Germline V gene lookup returns CDR1 SGHRS and CDR2 YFSETQ. CDR3 length: 13 amino acids. After removal of 7 bases from V and 2 bases from J, the junction contained 5 bases not matched to a gene. CDR3 in DNA: TGCGCCAGCGCTAGCGGAGATCAAGAGACCCAGTACTTC. Protein product: CASASGDQETQYF.

This clonotype was picked up many times. At one end the junction does not follow the germline gene, possibly because of a read error. This chain links TRBV27 with TRBJ2-7; possible D gene TRBD1, 6 bases. The CDR3 sequence is 14 residues long. From germline, CDR1 is MNHEY and CDR2 SMNVEV (reference sequence). The CDR3 nucleotides are TGTGCCAGTAGTTTACTCGGACAGCACTACGAGCAGTACTTC. Translated: CASSLLGQHYEQYF.

At least ten counts were recorded for this clonotype. The chain has TRBV7-6 and TRBJ1-6, with TRBD1 as a possible D gene (6 bases). V shed 5 bases and J shed 9 bases, with 11 bases lying between them. The CDR3 runs 13 residues. Per the germline V gene, CDR1 is SGHVS and CDR2 is FNYEAQ. The CDR3 DNA reads as TGTGCCAGCAGCCTACAGGGTCGTTCACCCCTCCACTTT. The encoded protein is CASSLQGRSPLHF.

This clonotype was seen a few times. The gene calls are TRBV3-1 and TRBJ2-5; D is unresolved. CDR3 size: 13 residues. The germline V gene has CDR1 LGHDT and CDR2 YNNKEL (reference sequence). Trimming removed 7 bases from V and 7 bases from J, with 16 bases in between. CDR3 bases: TGTGCCAGCAACGCCCGGCCAACCCGGACCCAGTACTTC. Translating it yields CASNARPTRTQYF.

This clonotype was counted ten times or more. The rearrangement joins TRBV2 to TRBJ2-5; the D is unclear. There are 15 residues in the CDR3. Germline loops: CDR1 SNHLY, CDR2 FYNNEI. With 6 bases removed from V and 1 base from J, the gap between germline ends came to 15 bases. The CDR3 spells CASRLQGPSQETQYF. The CDR3 DNA reads TGTGCCAGCAGGCTCCAAGGTCCATCCCAAGAGACCCAGTACTTC. The full variable domain, its missing parts supplied by reference TRBV2 and TRBJ2-5, is EPEVTQTPSHQVTQMGQEVILRCVPISNHLYFYWYRQILGQKVEFLVSFYNNEISEKSEIFDDQFSVERPDGSNFTLKIRSTKLEDSAMYFCASRLQGPSQETQYFGPGTRLLVL.

The chain joins TRBV20-1 to TRBJ1-3, with TRBD1 as a possible D gene (5 bases). CDR1 DFQATT and CDR2 SNEGSKA come from the germline V gene (reference sequence). Trimming cost V 0 bases and J 0 bases, with 12 bases left between them. The CDR3 sequence is 16 residues long. The chain's CDR3 is CSARDRGGSSGNTIYF. The CDR3 DNA is TGCAGTGCTAGAGATCGTGGGGGGAGCTCTGGAAACACCATATATTTT.

This clonotype was detected ten times or more. The rearrangement uses TRBV18 and TRBJ1-1, with D unclear. V lost 4 bases and J lost 4, with 10 bases in between. The CDR3 covers 13 residues. Per germline, CDR1 KGHSH and CDR2 LQKENI. CDR3 region: CASSRGIGTEAFF. Written as DNA, the CDR3 is TGTGCCAGCTCACGGGGAATTGGCACTGAAGCTTTCTTT.

This clonotype came up many times. This chain joins TRBV2 and TRBJ2-7, with TRBD1 identical over 10 bases. From germline, CDR1 is SNHLY and CDR2 FYNNEI. After removal of 6 bases from V and 4 bases from J, the junction contained 3 bases not matched to a gene. The CDR3 sequence is 13 residues long. CDR3 region: CASRTGGTYEQYF. The CDR3 coding sequence is TGTGCCAGCAGGACAGGGGGCACGTACGAGCAGTACTTC.

The table lists this clonotype with many counts. The chain couples TRBV12-3 or TRBV12-4 to TRBJ1-5, with 10 bases lining up with TRBD1. With 5 bases clipped from V and 6 bases from J, the junction kept 13 bases outside the gene matches. The CDR3 sequence is 17 residues long. Written as DNA, the CDR3 is TGTGCCAGCAGTGAGGACAGGGGGTTCAGAGGTAGTCAGCCCCAGCATTTT. Its translation: CASSEDRGFRGSQPQHF.

This clonotype was seen ten or more times. This chain uses TRBV2 with TRBJ2-5; 8 bases are a match to TRBD2. The CDR3 runs 16 residues. Germline V gene sequence: CDR1 SNHLY, CDR2 FYNNEI. V lost 5 bases and J lost 3; bases outside the gene matches: 11. This chain's CDR3 is CASSLPAGEFEETQYF. The CDR3 DNA is TGTGCCAGCAGTTTACCAGCGGGGGAATTCGAAGAGACCCAGTACTTC.